Listed below are T cell receptor beta chains from one sample, sequenced in a study of blood T cell repertoires in COVID-19. Profiled with immunoSEQ multiplex PCR; TCRdb holds only in-frame clones, not every one. This sample yields roughly 260,000 clones, of which 90% to 95% are seen a single time; 1.2% belongs to the top ten. Sequencing was performed on PBMCs or T cells enriched from blood (not recorded which). The receptors stem from a human donor in a cohort exposed to, infected with or recovered from COVID-19 (not recorded which). The donor label of this sample is uncertain. Each CDR3 is given without its conserved first and last residue.

TRBV30	TRBJ1-5	AWKSSQSGPQH
TRBV24-1	TRBJ2-1	ATSDSGEQF
TRBV19	TRBJ1-1	ASNNRGAGTEAF
TRBV5-8	TRBJ1-6	ASSLETGNSPLH
TRBV5-4	TRBJ2-3	ASSLRGNTDTQY
TRBV4-3	TRBJ1-3	ASSQEEGNTIY
TRBV2	TRBJ1-2	ASRDSYGYT
TRBV3-1/TRBV3-2	TRBJ2-5	ASRRGGETQY
TRBV6-5	TRBJ2-2	ASSARQGNTGELF
TRBV21-1	TRBJ2-2	ASSKLGQNTGELF
TRBV10-2	TRBJ1-2	ASSEGGGYT
TRBV5-6	TRBJ1-1	ASSFENAGLWGNTEAF
TRBV6-2/TRBV6-3	TRBJ1-5	ASSDAGTGYSNQPQH
TRBV19	TRBJ2-3	ASSIPRSGGSDTQY
TRBV7-2	TRBJ2-2	ASSRGLAGGPSAGELF
TRBV18	TRBJ2-7	ASSPYGQAVSYEQY
TRBV5-4	TRBJ2-3	ATFSGGALPSTDTQY
TRBV20-1	TRBJ2-7	SASPGLALSYEQY
TRBV18	TRBJ1-1	ASSSTSDTEAF
TRBV5-4	TRBJ2-1	ASSLGHAVLYEQF
TRBV19	TRBJ2-7	ASSKERGASYEQY
TRBV6-2/TRBV6-3	TRBJ2-5	ASSYLLAGNQETQY
TRBV5-6	TRBJ2-1	ASSLQTTEQF
TRBV7-2	TRBJ1-4	ASRAPGQLNEKLF
TRBV6-1	TRBJ2-2	ASSEPSGGRNTGELF
TRBV24-1	TRBJ2-3	ATCLPGESTQY
TRBV18	TRBJ1-2	ASSPGQGVHGYT
TRBV19	TRBJ1-1	ASSIPDTEAF
TRBV14	TRBJ1-2	ASSQESYNYGYT
TRBV12-3/TRBV12-4	TRBJ2-7	ASGGRGLQY
TRBV9	TRBJ1-2	ASSPRTGGLLGYT
TRBV6-5	TRBJ1-1	ASSYNSLNTEAF
TRBV14	TRBJ1-3	ASSPPPAVGFGNTIY
TRBV7-9	TRBJ2-7	ASSLVLGIGDEQY
TRBV5-1	TRBJ2-1	ASSFRRTSGGNNYNEQF
TRBV7-3	TRBJ2-3	ASSLVVGTTDTQY
TRBV4-2	TRBJ2-3	ASNRGARTDTQY
TRBV6-2/TRBV6-3	TRBJ2-5	ASSYNRGLQETQY
TRBV30	TRBJ2-7	ALNAGGSYEQY
TRBV6-2/TRBV6-3	TRBJ1-1	ASSRRGTGNTEAF
TRBV19	TRBJ1-1	ASSISQAMNTEAF
TRBV2	TRBJ2-2	ASSPSGVTGELF
TRBV7-3	TRBJ2-3	ASSLNSGGADTQY
TRBV10-1	TRBJ2-6	ASSRAGDSGANVLT
TRBV7-2	TRBJ1-3	ASSLGGGVSGNTIY
TRBV18	TRBJ1-2	ASSPPGGQGYT
TRBV19	TRBJ2-5	ASSIASAETQY
TRBV6-5	TRBJ1-2	ASRVGQNYGYT
TRBV27	TRBJ1-6	ASSLGGTSSYNSPLH